This T cell receptor beta chain originates from a study of shared clonotypes between healthy human individuals. An assay was performed, and its level was deep. The replicate PCRs on unsorted PBMC were given 250 to 300 ng DNA, which is 25,000 to 30,000 T cell genomes. The repertoire was sequenced with immunoSEQ multiplex PCR; TCRdb's copy has only in-frame clones and lacks some. The sample lists fewer than 650,000 clones, 60% to 85% occurring once. The CDR3 runs 15 residues. Germline-derived CDR1 and CDR2 are WNHNN and SYGVQD (reference sequence). The junction had 6 bases not matched to a gene; V was cut back by 4 bases and J by 3 bases.

The receptor's source is a woman aged 35 to 49 in good health. Some clones in this sample may be carry-over from other donors' samples. The sample taken for sequencing was PBMCs. The J gene is TRBJ2-3, the V gene TRBV10-1; the match to TRBD1 covers 8 bases. This chain's CDR3 is CASSGTGGMTDTQYF. For the CDR3, the DNA is TGCGCCAGCAGTGGCACAGGGGGTATGACAGATACGCAGTATTTT.